This passage covers 13 T cell receptor beta chains from one sample sequenced in a study of shared clonotypes between healthy human individuals. CD45RO-negative, CCR7-positively selected cells formed the naive CD8 fraction, excluding terminally differentiated effector memory CD45RA+ cells. Profiling relied on immunoSEQ multiplex PCR, and the TCRdb table lists in-frame clones only, not all of them. The sample records 1.5 million to 2.5 million clones, around 96% being singletons. The sequenced material came from naive CD8+ T cells sorted from blood. All receptors come from a man between 18 and 35 years old in good health.

The gene calls are TRBV7-9 and TRBJ1-2; 7 bases map to TRBD1. The CDR3 is 19 residues long. Germline V gives CDR1 SEHNR, CDR2 FQNEAQ (reference sequence). V lost 2 bases, J lost 5 bases, and 20 bases stayed unmatched. The CDR3 loop is CASSLPEVNRDSGEYGYTF. The CDR3 nucleotides read TGTGCCAGCAGCTTACCAGAAGTAAACCGGGACAGTGGTGAATATGGCTACACCTTC.

The chain links TRBV1 to TRBJ2-1; whether TRBD2, the table's D call, matches the DNA was not checked. TRBV1 has pseudogene status. The CDR3 runs to 19 residues. This CDR3 is CTSSHSLPGRGATYNEQFF. The CDR3 DNA reads as TGCACCAGCAGCCACTCTTTACCCGGGCGGGGGGCCACCTACAATGAGCAGTTCTTC.

The gene calls are TRBV6-5 and TRBJ2-7; TRBD2 is a possible D gene (5 bases). V dropped 5 bases and J dropped 0 bases, with 14 bases sitting between them. Germline V lookup: CDR1 MNHEY, CDR2 SVGAGI. The CDR3 runs to 15 residues. CDR3 in amino acids: CASSAGEPVSYEQYF. DNA for the CDR3: TGTGCCAGCAGTGCCGGGGAACCAGTCTCCTACGAGCAGTACTTC.

The chain employs TRBV7-6 and TRBJ1-1; D might be TRBD1 (6 bases). CDR1 SGHVS and CDR2 FNYEAQ come from the germline V gene. The CDR3 sequence is 14 residues long. V was pared by 7 bases and J by 3 bases, with 15 bases between. This CDR3 is CASTSGVGYTEAFF. For the CDR3, the DNA is TGTGCCAGCACCTCAGGGGTTGGGTACACTGAAGCTTTCTTT.

The rearrangement joins TRBV7-9 to TRBJ1-1; maybe TRBD1 (5 bases). Germline V gene data show CDR1 as SEHNR and CDR2 as FQNEAQ (reference sequence). V was shortened by 1 base and J by 1 base, with 10 bases between the two germline ends. This CDR3 has 15 residues. The CDR3: CASSLGMGPNTEAFF. CDR3 nucleotides: TGTGCCAGCAGCTTAGGAATGGGGCCGAACACTGAAGCTTTCTTT.

This clone came up once. Other DNA sequences in the sample encode the same CDR3. The chain carries TRBV6-5 and TRBJ1-1; no clear D gene. Germline lookup yields CDR1 MNHEY and CDR2 SVGAGI. The CDR3 consists of 14 residues. The germline V and J ends were trimmed by 4 bases and 4 bases, with 13 bases remaining between them. CDR3 nucleotide sequence: TGTGCCAGCAGTTCCGGCGGGGAGGGCACTGAAGCTTTCTTT. Translated, it gives CASSSGGEGTEAFF.

CDR3 nucleotide sequence: TGCGCCAGCAGCCAATTCCTAGAGCCCCGGGACTACGAGCAGTACTTC. This codes for CASSQFLEPRDYEQYF. The V and J genes are TRBV4-1 and TRBJ2-7, with D perhaps matching TRBD2 (5 bases). This CDR3 spans 16 amino acids. The V gene's germline CDR1 is MGHRA and CDR2 YSYEKL. With 2 bases removed from V and 3 bases from J, the gap between germline ends came to 17 bases.

This chain uses TRBV7-8 with TRBJ2-7; D remains ambiguous. Germline CDR1 is SGHVS and CDR2 is FQNEAQ. This CDR3 spans 15 amino acids. Trimming stripped 2 bases from V and 4 bases from J, with 15 bases between. Written as DNA, the CDR3 is TGTGCCAGCAGCTTAAAAGGAATAGCCTCTTACGAGCAGTACTTC. This translates into CASSLKGIASYEQYF.

Only one count was recorded for this clone. The chain joins TRBV5-1 to TRBJ1-2; TRBD1 is a possible D gene (5 bases). The ends were cut back, 0 bases at V and 4 bases at J, with 13 bases in the middle. Germline CDR1 and CDR2: SGHRS and YFSETQ. CDR3 length: 15 residues. The CDR3 sequence is CASSLASGTLYGYTF. As DNA, the CDR3 is TGCGCCAGCAGCTTGGCGTCGGGGACTCTCTATGGCTACACCTTC.

Concerning this clone: This sample includes further DNA sequences coding for the same CDR3. The chain links TRBV27 to TRBJ2-3; 9 nucleotides align to TRBD1. CDR1 MNHEY and CDR2 SMNVEV come from the germline V gene (reference sequence). The CDR3 has 15 residues. Trimming removed 3 bases from V and 3 bases from J; junction bases left unmatched: 4. The CDR3 nucleotides read TGTGCCAGCAGTTTTTCCGGGACAGGGACAGATACGCAGTATTTT. Its translation: CASSFSGTGTDTQYF.

The rearrangement links TRBV4-1 to TRBJ1-1, with D tentatively TRBD1 (6 bases). Trimming stripped 3 bases from V and 7 bases from J, with 24 bases between. The CDR3 length is 17 residues. The V gene's germline CDR1 is MGHRA and CDR2 YSYEKL. The CDR3 DNA reads as TGCGCCAGCAGCCAGGAAACAGGGAGTCTCCCCCTGAGTGAAGCTTTCTTT. Translating gives CASSQETGSLPLSEAFF.

The chain recombines TRBV18 with TRBJ2-5, with 7 bases lining up with TRBD1. TRBJ2-7 explains the end of the DNA better; the J call may be wrong. Germline V gene data show CDR1 as KGHSH and CDR2 as LQKENI. The CDR3 totals 17 residues. This CDR3 is CASSPTQGQIYSYEQYF. The DNA for the CDR3 is TGTGCCAGCTCACCCACACAGGGACAGATTTACTCCTACGAGCAGTACTTC.

The J gene is TRBJ2-3, the V gene TRBV6-5; D not resolved. The CDR3 is made up of 13 amino acids. Germline V gives CDR1 MNHEY, CDR2 SVGAGI. Trimming took off 7 bases at V and 6 bases at J, with 14 bases between the two ends. CDR3: CASTENLADTQYF. The CDR3 DNA reads TGTGCCAGCACGGAGAATTTGGCTGATACGCAGTATTTT.